These T cell receptor beta chains were read from a single sample in a study of blood T cell repertoires in COVID-19. Using immunoSEQ multiplex PCR, the repertoire was profiled, and TCRdb retains in-frame clones only, with some absent. The repertoire holds about 210,000 clones, with just under 85% as singletons. The sample taken for sequencing was peripheral blood. These receptors all stem from a woman in her fifties or sixties with active or convalescent COVID-19. The CDR3 runs from the conserved cysteine through the conserved F or W. D genes are given only for firm matches. Only part of the rows carry a size: once, few, many, or a class if the clone is expanded.

CDR3: CASSFPAGGQETQYF
DNA: TGCGCCAGCAGCTTCCCAGCGGGGGGGCAAGAGACCCAGTACTTC
V: TRBV5-1
D: TRBD2
size: -
J: TRBJ2-5

CDR3: CASSNDRGTEAFF
DNA: TGTGCCAGCTCCAACGACAGGGGCACTGAAGCTTTCTTT
V: TRBV18
D: TRBD1
size: -
J: TRBJ1-1

CDR3: CASSEGGVPDTQYF
DNA: TGCGCCAGCAGTGAGGGGGGGGTACCAGATACGCAGTATTTT
V: TRBV10-1
D: TRBD2
size: -
J: TRBJ2-3

CDR3: CASSLRQNEKLFF
DNA: TGTGCCAGTAGTCTCCGACAGAATGAAAAACTGTTTTTT
V: TRBV19
D: -
size: -
J: TRBJ1-4

CDR3: CSVAPGTEETQYF
DNA: TGCAGCGTGGCCCCCGGGACAGAAGAGACCCAGTACTTC
V: TRBV29-1
D: TRBD1
size: -
J: TRBJ2-5

CDR3: CASSFSGESTEAFF
DNA: TGTGCCAGCAGCTTTTCAGGGGAGAGCACTGAAGCTTTCTTT
V: TRBV5-5
D: -
size: -
J: TRBJ1-1

CDR3: CATRQGSGNTIYF
DNA: TGTGCCACGCGACAGGGTTCTGGAAACACCATATATTTT
V: TRBV19
D: TRBD1
size: -
J: TRBJ1-3

CDR3: CASRPGTVYNEQFF
DNA: TGTGCCAGTCGACCCGGGACAGTTTACAATGAGCAGTTCTTC
V: TRBV19
D: TRBD1
size: -
J: TRBJ2-1

CDR3: CASSDDSGSTDTQYF
DNA: TGTGCCAGTAGTGACGATAGCGGGAGCACAGATACGCAGTATTTT
V: TRBV19
D: TRBD2
size: -
J: TRBJ2-3

CDR3: CASSYAGGGTQYF
DNA: TGTGCCAGCAGTTATGCGGGAGGGGGCACCCAGTACTTC
V: TRBV2
D: TRBD2
size: -
J: TRBJ2-5

CDR3: CASRPSTGYLSGYTF
DNA: TGTGCCAGCAGACCCTCGACAGGGTACCTCTCCGGCTACACCTTC
V: TRBV28
D: TRBD1
size: -
J: TRBJ1-2

CDR3: CASSPLGQGTYNEQFF
DNA: TGTGCCAGCTCACCCTTGGGCCAGGGAACCTACAATGAGCAGTTCTTC
V: TRBV18
D: -
size: few
J: TRBJ2-1

CDR3: CASSIDTRLNTEAFF
DNA: TGTGCCAGTAGTATAGACACCAGGCTGAACACTGAAGCTTTCTTT
V: TRBV19
D: -
size: -
J: TRBJ1-1

CDR3: CASSLSPGGEGNTIYF
DNA: TGCGCCAGCAGCTTAAGTCCGGGAGGCGAGGGAAACACCATATATTTT
V: TRBV5-1
D: -
size: -
J: TRBJ1-3

CDR3: CSAGGGRTEAFF
DNA: TGCAGCGCCGGGGGAGGTAGAACTGAAGCTTTCTTT
V: TRBV29-1
D: -
size: -
J: TRBJ1-1

CDR3: CAISPGLAGHVQFF
DNA: TGTGCCATCAGTCCCGGACTAGCGGGTCATGTGCAGTTCTTC
V: TRBV10-3
D: TRBD2
size: -
J: TRBJ2-1

CDR3: CASSDATRGAGFGYTF
DNA: TGCGCCAGCAGTGATGCCACCCGGGGGGCTGGTTTTGGCTACACCTTC
V: TRBV10-2
D: -
size: -
J: TRBJ1-2

CDR3: CASSPRGAGESNSPLHF
DNA: TGCGCCAGCAGCCCTCGGGGAGCGGGGGAGAGTAATTCACCCCTCCACTTT
V: TRBV5-1
D: -
size: -
J: TRBJ1-6

CDR3: CASRSVTDTQYF
DNA: TGTGCCAGCAGGAGTGTTACAGATACGCAGTATTTT
V: TRBV25-1
D: -
size: -
J: TRBJ2-3

CDR3: CASKLGLAFF
DNA: TGTGCCAGCAAGCTGGGACTGGCTTTCTTT
V: TRBV6-5
D: -
size: -
J: TRBJ1-1

CDR3: CASSQGGGAGQETQYF
DNA: TGTGCCAGCAGCCAAGGCGGTGGGGCGGGACAAGAGACCCAGTACTTC
V: TRBV3-1/TRBV3-2
D: -
size: -
J: TRBJ2-5

CDR3: CASSGRDRDLSGANVLTF
DNA: TGTGCCAGCAGTGGCCGGGACAGGGATCTCTCTGGGGCCAACGTCCTGACTTTC
V: TRBV2
D: TRBD1
size: -
J: TRBJ2-6

CDR3: CASSLVGGSSYNEQFF
DNA: TGTGCCAGCAGCTTGGTAGGGGGAAGCTCCTACAATGAGCAGTTCTTC
V: TRBV5-4
D: -
size: -
J: TRBJ2-1

CDR3: CAISGGARQETQYF
DNA: TGTGCCATCAGTGGTGGGGCAAGACAAGAGACCCAGTACTTC
V: TRBV10-3
D: -
size: -
J: TRBJ2-5

CDR3: CASSFERGDTQYF
DNA: TGTGCCAGCAGTTTTGAGCGTGGAGATACGCAGTATTTT
V: TRBV27
D: -
size: -
J: TRBJ2-3

CDR3: CASSLGGGGFTDTQYF
DNA: TGTGCCAGCAGCTTAGGGGGCGGGGGGTTCACAGATACGCAGTATTTT
V: TRBV7-6
D: TRBD2
size: -
J: TRBJ2-3

CDR3: CASSQPGPLHF
DNA: TGTGCCAGTAGTCAACCGGGACCCCTCCACTTT
V: TRBV19
D: -
size: -
J: TRBJ1-6

CDR3: CASSNAGDTEAFF
DNA: TGTGCCAGCTCAAACGCCGGAGACACTGAAGCTTTCTTT
V: TRBV18
D: -
size: -
J: TRBJ1-1

CDR3: CASITEGSNEQFF
DNA: TGCGCCAGCATAACGGAGGGGTCCAATGAGCAGTTCTTC
V: TRBV5-1
D: -
size: -
J: TRBJ2-1

CDR3: CASSRVGGSNQPQHF
DNA: TGTGCCAGCAGTCGGGTGGGGGGGAGCAATCAGCCCCAGCATTTT
V: TRBV2
D: -
size: -
J: TRBJ1-5

CDR3: CATSDTGGNYGYTF
DNA: TGTGCCACCAGTGATACCGGGGGAAACTATGGCTACACCTTC
V: TRBV24-1
D: -
size: -
J: TRBJ1-2

CDR3: CSIPGERGFRNTEAFF
DNA: TGCAGCATTCCAGGGGAAAGGGGGTTTCGGAACACTGAAGCTTTCTTT
V: TRBV29-1
D: -
size: -
J: TRBJ1-1

CDR3: CATSNLPQGKGEKLFF
DNA: TGTGCCACCAGCAACCTACCTCAGGGGAAAGGTGAAAAACTGTTTTTT
V: TRBV15
D: -
size: -
J: TRBJ1-4

CDR3: CASKGGNQPQHF
DNA: TGTGCCAGCAAGGGGGGCAATCAGCCCCAGCATTTT
V: TRBV6-5
D: -
size: few
J: TRBJ1-5

CDR3: CARSRPPGGVNTEAFF
DNA: TGCGCCCGCAGCCGCCCCCCGGGGGGGGTAAACACTGAAGCTTTCTTT
V: TRBV4-1
D: -
size: -
J: TRBJ1-1

CDR3: CASSVAGVLGANVLTF
DNA: TGTGCCAGCAGTGTAGCGGGAGTTTTGGGGGCCAACGTCCTGACTTTC
V: TRBV6-2/TRBV6-3
D: TRBD2
size: -
J: TRBJ2-6

CDR3: CASSPSFGGASPLHF
DNA: TGTGCCAGCAGTCCCTCGTTCGGGGGGGCTTCACCCCTCCACTTT
V: TRBV28
D: -
size: -
J: TRBJ1-6

CDR3: CASSLTGPMEGDTEAFF
DNA: TGTGCCAGCAGTTTAACGGGGCCCATGGAGGGAGACACTGAAGCTTTCTTT
V: TRBV28
D: -
size: few
J: TRBJ1-1

CDR3: CASSLGGRSTGAPLTSGNTIYF
DNA: TGCGCCAGCAGCTTGGGCGGCCGCTCGACAGGGGCCCCTTTAACCTCTGGAAACACCATATATTTT
V: TRBV5-1
D: TRBD1
size: few
J: TRBJ1-3

CDR3: CASSFVEGGAGELFF
DNA: TGTGCCAGCAGCTTCGTGGAGGGAGGGGCCGGGGAGCTGTTTTTT
V: TRBV13
D: TRBD2
size: -
J: TRBJ2-2

CDR3: CASSSGNWGTDTQYF
DNA: TGTGCCAGCAGTTCCGGGAACTGGGGCACAGATACGCAGTATTTT
V: TRBV6-6
D: -
size: -
J: TRBJ2-3

CDR3: CASSLSGQGLYEQFF
DNA: TGTGCCAGCAGTTTATCGGGACAAGGGCTCTATGAGCAGTTCTTC
V: TRBV28
D: -
size: -
J: TRBJ2-1

CDR3: CASSLDRVKNTEAFF
DNA: TGCGCCAGCAGCTTGGACAGGGTGAAGAACACTGAAGCTTTCTTT
V: TRBV5-1
D: -
size: -
J: TRBJ1-1

CDR3: CASSGTSGQGGFHEQFF
DNA: TGTGCCAGCAGTGGAACTTCGGGACAGGGAGGCTTTCATGAGCAGTTCTTC
V: TRBV6-1
D: TRBD1
size: -
J: TRBJ2-1

CDR3: CATSRDLGVGELFF
DNA: TGTGCCACCAGCAGAGATTTGGGAGTCGGGGAGCTGTTTTTT
V: TRBV15
D: -
size: -
J: TRBJ2-2

CDR3: CSAGQGGATNEKLFF
DNA: TGCAGCGCAGGACAGGGAGGGGCAACTAATGAAAAACTGTTTTTT
V: TRBV29-1
D: TRBD1
size: -
J: TRBJ1-4

CDR3: CAWRGSGGANVLTF
DNA: TGTGCCTGGAGGGGGAGTGGAGGGGCCAACGTCCTGACTTTC
V: TRBV30
D: -
size: -
J: TRBJ2-6

CDR3: CASSPGQGWGVMNTEAFF
DNA: TGTGCCAGCAGCCCGGGACAGGGGTGGGGCGTTATGAACACTGAAGCTTTCTTT
V: TRBV5-8
D: TRBD1
size: -
J: TRBJ1-1

CDR3: CASSYRGGNTDTQYF
DNA: TGTGCCAGCAGTTATAGAGGCGGAAACACAGATACGCAGTATTTT
V: TRBV6-5
D: -
size: -
J: TRBJ2-3

CDR3: CASSPRRGTSGANVLTF
DNA: TGTGCCAGCAGCCCAAGGCGGGGTACCTCTGGGGCCAACGTCCTGACTTTC
V: TRBV4-2
D: -
size: -
J: TRBJ2-6

CDR3: CASSSTGGYGYTF
DNA: TGTGCCAGTAGCTCTACAGGGGGCTATGGCTACACCTTC
V: TRBV19
D: TRBD1
size: -
J: TRBJ1-2

CDR3: CASSRNFRQGSYGYTF
DNA: TGCGCCAGCAGCCGGAATTTTAGACAAGGAAGTTATGGCTACACCTTC
V: TRBV4-1
D: -
size: -
J: TRBJ1-2

CDR3: CASSKIQGAGEKLFF
DNA: TGTGCCAGCAGCAAAATACAGGGGGCGGGGGAAAAACTGTTTTTT
V: TRBV7-9
D: TRBD1
size: -
J: TRBJ1-4

CDR3: CSNGPGGTQYF
DNA: TGCAGTAACGGCCCGGGTGGGACCCAGTACTTC
V: TRBV20-1
D: -
size: -
J: TRBJ2-5

CDR3: CATSRVGLEQFF
DNA: TGTGCCACATCTAGGGTGGGACTCGAGCAGTTCTTC
V: TRBV19
D: -
size: -
J: TRBJ2-1